This passage covers 9 T cell receptor beta chains from one sample sequenced in a study of T cells in Graves' hyperthyroidism and ophthalmopathy. From RNA transcripts, TCR beta CDR3 regions were amplified. HTBI primers were the set used in a first-round RT-PCR of the TCR CDR3. One entry per CDR3 protein, called by TCRdb with MiXCR from the multiplex PCR reads. The profile shows hundreds of thousands of distinct CDR3 sequences, 14% of them singletons. Sequences were obtained from blood. The receptors come from a young woman with Graves' hyperthyroidism.

About this clonotype: This sequence may be a read error, since a much larger clone differs from it by one base. The V gene is TRBV6-5, the J gene TRBJ2-7; the D call may be TRBD1 or TRBD2 (5 bases each). V lost 7 bases and J 2 bases, leaving 12 bases between the germline ends. The CDR3 has 13 residues. Germline lookup yields CDR1 MNHEY and CDR2 SVGAGI. CDR3: CASTLGTTYEQYF. In DNA, the CDR3 is TGTGCCAGCACCTTAGGGACCACCTACGAGCAGTACTTC.

The rearrangement links TRBV30 to TRBJ1-2; no reliable D call. V lost 4 bases to trimming and J lost 8 bases, with 11 bases between them. Germline V gene data show CDR1 as GTSNPN and CDR2 as SVGIG (reference sequence). CDR3 length equals 11 residues. CDR3 DNA: TGTGCCTGGACACGGGTCGCGGGCTACACCTTC. This translates into CAWTRVAGYTF.

About this clonotype: A much larger clone is a single base away; this may be a read error. V usage is TRBV30 and J usage is TRBJ2-7, with a tentative D call TRBD2 (6 bases). V gave up 8 bases and J gave up 3 bases, with 17 bases separating them. Germline-derived CDR1 and CDR2 are GTSNPN and SVGIG (reference sequence). There are 13 residues in the CDR3. The CDR3 DNA follows: TGTGCCCGGACTCCGGGACTTTACTACGAGCAGTACTTC. Its protein product is CARTPGLYYEQYF.

A few counts support this clonotype. The CDR3 bases are TGCGCCAGCAGGGACAGCGCAACTAATGAAAAACTGTTTTTT. This encodes CASRDSATNEKLFF. The rearrangement uses TRBV5-1 and TRBJ1-4; perhaps TRBD1 as D (6 bases). CDR1 SGHRS and CDR2 YFSETQ come from the germline V gene. The CDR3 is made up of 14 amino acids. Trimming shortened V by 5 bases and J by 0 bases, and 8 bases separated the two germline ends.

This clonotype was seen repeatedly, ten times or more. The chain employs TRBV29-1 and TRBJ2-1; 9 positions agree with TRBD1. Per the germline V gene, CDR1 is SQVTM and CDR2 is ANQGSEA. This CDR3 region has 15 residues. Trimming removed 6 bases from V and 5 bases from J; junction bases left unmatched: 11. CDR3 DNA sequence: TGCAGCGTCCCCCTCTGGGACAGGGCACACAATGAGCAGTTCTTC. Amino acid sequence: CSVPLWDRAHNEQFF.

J is TRBJ2-6 and V is TRBV7-8; 9 nucleotides line up with TRBD1. The V gene's germline CDR1 is SGHVS and CDR2 FQNEAQ. J lost 0 bases, V lost 4 bases, and 7 bases had no gene match. This CDR3 comprises 18 residues. In DNA form, the CDR3 reads TGTGCCAGCAGCTCGACCCGGACAGGGGTCTCTGGGGCCAACGTCCTGACTTTC. Translation gives CASSSTRTGVSGANVLTF.

The V and J genes are TRBV6-1 and TRBJ2-1; tentatively, D is TRBD2 (6 bases). CDR1 is MNHNS and CDR2 is SASEGT in the germline V gene. The CDR3 covers 14 residues. V was clipped by 8 bases and J by 5 bases, with 16 bases between them. CDR3 sequence: CASGTGGPDNEQFF. CDR3 nucleotide sequence: TGTGCCAGCGGGACCGGAGGGCCTGACAATGAGCAGTTCTTC.

Comment on this clonotype: Its ends do not fully match the called genes, so a read error is possible. V usage is TRBV27 and J usage is TRBJ2-7; 11 bases line up with TRBD2. This CDR3 is built from 17 residues. Germline lookup yields CDR1 MNHEY and CDR2 SMNVEV (reference sequence). The CDR3 loop reads CAISPLTQTSGIDEQYF. CDR3 nucleotides: TGTGCCATCAGTCCTCTAACCCAGACTAGCGGGATCGACGAGCAGTACTTC.

This clonotype has only a few counts. The chain carries TRBV6-1 and TRBJ2-7, with D possibly called TRBD1 or TRBD2 (5 bases each). The CDR3 loop spans 14 amino acids. Germline V lookup: CDR1 MNHNS, CDR2 SASEGT. Trimming stripped 6 bases from V and 0 bases from J, with 12 bases between. As DNA, the CDR3 is TGTGCCAGCAGGGGACGTTCGAGCTCCTACGAGCAGTACTTC. It yields the protein CASRGRSSSYEQYF.